Below, 3 T cell receptor beta chains from the same sample are listed, as sequenced in a study of T cell responses to AZD1222 COVID-19 vaccine. Method: immunoSEQ multiplex PCR; TCRdb's copy keeps in-frame clones and lacks some. The repertoire consists of 110,000 to 150,000 clones, with 80% to 90% occurring once and the leading ten covering about 1.5%. Sequenced material: peripheral blood, taken on day 0 of AZD1222 vaccination. Receptor source: an adult in good health.

The J gene is TRBJ1-4, the V gene TRBV12-5; D gene uncertain. Trimming pared 9 bases from V and 5 bases from J, leaving 13 bases between. The CDR3 length is 13 residues. The germline CDR1 and CDR2 sequences are LGHNT and FRNRAP. The CDR3 is CASRIAVNEKLFF. Here the CDR3 DNA reads TGTGCTAGCCGAATTGCGGTCAATGAAAAACTGTTTTTT.

The rearrangement uses TRBV18 and TRBJ1-4; no firm D call. The V end was cut by 5 bases, the J end by 2 bases, with 9 bases between. The CDR3 runs to 14 residues. The germline V gene has CDR1 KGHSH and CDR2 LQKENI. This chain's CDR3 is CASSIGRTNEKLFF. The CDR3 DNA sequence: TGTGCCAGCTCAATTGGGCGGACTAATGAAAAACTGTTTTTT.

The table lists this clone with a count of one. The rearrangement uses TRBV7-3 and TRBJ2-2; D remains unclear. The CDR3 loop spans 14 amino acids. The germline CDR1 and CDR2 sequences are SGHTA and FQGTGA. Between the trimmed V and J ends, which lost 4 bases and 1 base, there was a span of 7 bases. Here the CDR3 reads CASSSRQNTGELFF. CDR3 nucleotide sequence: TGTGCCAGCAGCTCCCGACAGAACACCGGGGAGCTGTTTTTT.